One sample yielded the 13 T cell receptor beta chains listed below, sequenced in a study of T cells after yellow fever vaccination. One entry per CDR3 protein, called by TCRdb with MiXCR from the 5' RACE reads. The repertoire holds around 550,000 distinct CDR3 sequences, with around 21% as singletons. Sequenced here: PBMCs, sampled 15 days after the yellow fever booster vaccination. The receptors were sampled from a man younger than 40 who received the YFV17D yellow fever vaccine.

V and J are TRBV28 and TRBJ2-4; 7 bases agree with TRBD1. There are 15 residues in the CDR3. Germline loops: CDR1 MDHEN, CDR2 SYDVKM. Unmatched junction bases numbered 8, after V lost 6 bases and J lost 3 bases. The CDR3, as DNA: TGTGCCAGCAGGGAAACAGGGGTGGACAAAAACATTCAGTACTTC. Amino acid sequence: CASRETGVDKNIQYF.

Many counts were recorded for this clonotype. This sequence joins TRBV7-2 and TRBJ2-5; D gene ambiguous. The V gene lost 8 bases and the J gene lost 5 bases, with 3 bases spanning the gap. The germline CDR1 and CDR2 sequences are SGHTA and FQGNSA. The CDR3 totals 9 residues. CDR3: CASGETQYF. The CDR3 DNA reads TGTGCCAGCGGGGAGACCCAGTACTTC.

This clonotype was detected only a few times. This sequence joins TRBV7-9 and TRBJ2-7; the D call may be TRBD1 or TRBD2 (6 bases each). This CDR3 has 15 residues. Trimming shortened V by 1 base and J by 7 bases, and 17 bases separated the two germline ends. Germline V gene sequence: CDR1 SEHNR, CDR2 FQNEAQ (reference sequence). The CDR3 DNA reads TGTGCCAGCAGCTTAGATACTGGGGGCGCGGGGGAGCAGTACTTC. Protein: CASSLDTGGAGEQYF. The full variable domain, rest sourced from reference TRBV7-9 and TRBJ2-7, is DTGVSQNPRHKITKRGQNVTFRCDPISEHNRLYWYRQTLGQGPEFLTYFQNEAQLEKSRLLSDRFSAERPKGSFSTLEIQRTEQGDSAMYLCASSLDTGGAGEQYFGPGTRLTVT.

This clonotype was observed many times. The chain links TRBV12-3 or TRBV12-4 to TRBJ2-2; D may correspond to TRBD1 or TRBD2 (5 bases each). Trimming removed 5 bases from V and 5 bases from J, with 9 bases in between. There are 13 residues in the CDR3. The CDR3 DNA is TGTGCCAGCAGTCGGGACCGGACCGGGGAGCTGTTTTTT. This gives the protein CASSRDRTGELFF.

The chain employs TRBV7-9 and TRBJ1-1; D not certain. The germline V and J ends were trimmed by 7 bases and 0 bases, with 9 bases remaining between them. Germline assignment: CDR1 SEHNR and CDR2 FQNEAQ (reference sequence). The CDR3 covers 13 residues. CDR3 bases: TGTGCCAGCAACACGGGTCTGAACACTGAAGCTTTCTTT. Translation gives CASNTGLNTEAFF. The entire variable domain, with the rest obtained from reference TRBV7-9 and TRBJ1-1, is as follows: DTGVSQNPRHKITKRGQNVTFRCDPISEHNRLYWYRQTLGQGPEFLTYFQNEAQLEKSRLLSDRFSAERPKGSFSTLEIQRTEQGDSAMYLCASNTGLNTEAFFGQGTRLTVV.

The rearrangement joins TRBV24-1 to TRBJ2-2; TRBD2 agrees at 11 bases. Losses at the gene ends were 2 bases for V and 0 bases for J; bases not matched to a gene: 13. Germline loops: CDR1 KGHDR, CDR2 SFDVKD. CDR3 size: 21 residues. Written as DNA, the CDR3 is TGTGCCACCAGTGATTCCCAAGCTGGGACTAGCGGAAGCGCGAACACCGGGGAGCTGTTTTTT. Translated: CATSDSQAGTSGSANTGELFF.

This clonotype was detected only a few times. The chain uses TRBV6-1 and TRBJ2-7, with 8 nucleotides matching TRBD2. V was clipped by 2 bases and J by 7 bases; unmatched bases: 7. The germline V gene has CDR1 MNHNS and CDR2 SASEGT. The CDR3 sequence is 14 residues long. The CDR3 protein is CASSERLAGWEQYF. The CDR3 nucleotides are TGTGCCAGCAGTGAACGATTAGCGGGATGGGAGCAGTACTTC.

The chain employs TRBV5-1 and TRBJ2-7; a possible D gene is TRBD2 (6 bases). V was shortened by 2 bases and J by 6 bases, with 12 bases between the two germline ends. The CDR3 is 13 residues long. The V gene's germline CDR1 is SGHRS and CDR2 YFSETQ. CDR3 DNA sequence: TGCGCCAGCAGCTTTGGGGGAGGTCCCGAGCAGTACTTC. Its translation: CASSFGGGPEQYF.

This clonotype was seen a single time. The chain recombines TRBV7-2 with TRBJ2-1, with TRBD1 as a possible D gene (5 bases). The germline gives CDR1 SGHTA, CDR2 FQGNSA. V was pared by 2 bases and J by 10 bases, with 24 bases between. This CDR3 region has 17 residues. In DNA form, the CDR3 reads TGTGCCAGCAGCTTATCCTTCTTATATGGGGCAGCACCAGAGCAGTTCTTC. Translated, it gives CASSLSFLYGAAPEQFF.

Comment on this clonotype: Germline and junction disagree at one end, which may indicate a read error. This rearrangement joins TRBV3-1 to TRBJ2-1; maybe TRBD2 (5 bases). The CDR3 extends over 15 amino acids. Germline-derived CDR1 and CDR2 are LGHDT and YNNKEL (reference sequence). The CDR3 region is CATSPSGSSYNEQFF. The DNA for the CDR3 is TGTGCCACCAGCCCCTCGGGATCCTCCTACAATGAGCAGTTCTTC.

The rearrangement uses TRBV20-1 and TRBJ2-1; D is undetermined. The CDR3 runs to 14 residues. From germline, CDR1 is DFQATT and CDR2 SNEGSKA (reference sequence). The V and J ends lost 0 bases and 7 bases respectively, with 13 bases between them. CDR3 in amino acids: CSARDFTPANEQFF. CDR3 in DNA: TGCAGTGCTAGAGATTTTACACCAGCTAATGAGCAGTTCTTC.

The sample holds a few counts of this clonotype. The chain has TRBV25-1 and TRBJ2-2; TRBD2 might be the D (5 bases). The germline CDR1 and CDR2 sequences are MGHDK and SYGVNS. Trimming took 1 base from V and 7 from J, leaving 13 bases between them. The CDR3 consists of 15 residues. CDR3 bases: TGTGCCAGCAGTGAATCTATGGGGAGAGGCGGGGAGCTGTTTTTT. Translating gives CASSESMGRGGELFF.

This clonotype came up a few times. An end of the junction differs from the germline gene, which may be a read error. V and J are TRBV2 and TRBJ1-1; a possible D gene is TRBD1 (5 bases). The CDR3 contains 15 residues. Per the germline V gene, CDR1 is SNHLY and CDR2 is FYNNEI. CDR3 sequence: CASSEYKGMNAEAFF. The CDR3 DNA reads as TGTGCCAGCAGTGAATATAAGGGGATGAACGCTGAAGCTTTCTTT.